This T cell receptor (beta chain) comes out of a study of CD8+ T cells in alopecia areata. It was cDNA, reverse transcribed from extracted RNA, that served as the sequencing template. Data came from immunoSEQ multiplex PCR; TCRdb stores just in-frame clones and leaves some out. The sample has fewer than 150,000 clones, around three fifths seen once. This CDR3 has 15 amino acids. Germline CDR1 reads MGHRA; CDR2 reads YSYEKL. The V end lost 3 bases, the J end lost 0 bases, and 9 bases lay between the germline ends. Whole-study findings and limits: Although TCR sharing was seen in mice, sharing across patients was less clear, possibly for HLA-related reasons. Persistence during tofacitinib was seen for many expanded lesional clones in scalp and blood.

As regards this clone: No antigen is known for it.

Specified treatment: oral pan-JAK inhibitor, 5-10 mg twice daily. Sequences were derived from CD4+ T cells sorted from blood, sampled at week 24, from a patient treated with tofacitinib. The V call is TRBV4-1, the J call TRBJ1-5, with D perhaps matching TRBD1 (5 bases). The source of this sequence is a human donor with alopecia areata. For the CDR3, the DNA is TGCGCCAGCAGCCACGTTACAGGTAGCAATCAGCCCCAGCATTTT. Residues: CASSHVTGSNQPQHF.